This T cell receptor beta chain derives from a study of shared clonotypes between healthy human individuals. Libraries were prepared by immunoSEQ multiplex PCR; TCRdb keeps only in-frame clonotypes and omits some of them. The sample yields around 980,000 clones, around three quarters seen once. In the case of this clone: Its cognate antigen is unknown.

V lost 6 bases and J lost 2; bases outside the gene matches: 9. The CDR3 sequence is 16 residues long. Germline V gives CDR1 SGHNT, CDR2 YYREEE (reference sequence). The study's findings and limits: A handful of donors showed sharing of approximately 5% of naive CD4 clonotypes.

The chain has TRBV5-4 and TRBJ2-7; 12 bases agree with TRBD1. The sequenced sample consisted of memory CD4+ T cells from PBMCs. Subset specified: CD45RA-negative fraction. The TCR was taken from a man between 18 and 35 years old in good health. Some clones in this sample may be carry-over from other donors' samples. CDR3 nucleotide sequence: TGTGCCAGCATCAAGTCCGGGACAGGGGGCACCTACGAGCAGTACTTC. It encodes CASIKSGTGGTYEQYF.